A selection of T cell receptor beta chains follows, all from one sample in a study of beta chain features in type 1 diabetes. This table comes from immunoSEQ multiplex PCR, and its TCRdb copy is limited to in-frame clones, with some not included. The table includes 850,000 to 900,000 clones, around a sixth detected once. Sequencing used naive CD4+ T cells from blood. These receptors were collected from a woman younger than 30 in good health. The CDR3 runs from the conserved cysteine through the conserved F or W. D genes are given only for firm matches. Expanded clones are given a class, and other clones once, few, many or no size at all.

d_gene	v_gene	j_gene	abundance	CDR3aa	CDR3nt
NA	TRBV7-9	TRBJ2-7	few	CASSPSGYSYEQYF	TGTGCCAGCAGCCCGTCAGGGTACTCCTACGAGCAGTACTTC
TRBD2	TRBV7-9	TRBJ2-7	few	CASSFHRTRRWEQYF	TGTGCCAGCAGCTTCCATAGGACTAGAAGGTGGGAGCAGTACTTC
NA	TRBV4-3	TRBJ1-2	few	CASSQGGSNYGYTF	TGCGCCAGCAGCCAAGGCGGGAGTAACTATGGCTACACCTTC
NA	TRBV5-1	TRBJ1-2	NA	CASSSDHYGYTF	TGCGCCAGCAGCTCTGACCACTATGGCTACACCTTC
NA	TRBV29-1	TRBJ2-5	few	CSVQGAFSGRKETQYF	TGCAGCGTTCAGGGGGCCTTTAGCGGGAGAAAAGAGACCCAGTACTTC
NA	TRBV7-2	TRBJ2-2	NA	CASSLRYTGELFF	TGTGCCAGCAGTTTGAGATATACCGGGGAGCTGTTTTTT
TRBD1	TRBV7-9	TRBJ2-1	NA	CASSFDRVNEQFF	TGTGCCAGCAGCTTCGACAGGGTCAATGAGCAGTTCTTC
NA	TRBV28	TRBJ2-4	once	CASSTRPGQTLAKNIQYF	TGTGCCAGCAGCACGAGACCCGGACAGACCTTAGCCAAAAACATTCAGTACTTC
NA	TRBV6-6	TRBJ1-3	NA	CASSYWGAGNTIYF	TGTGCCAGCAGTTACTGGGGAGCTGGAAACACCATATATTTT
NA	TRBV7-6	TRBJ1-3	few	CASSSLGVRAYSGNTIYF	TGTGCCAGCAGCTCCTTGGGTGTCAGGGCCTACTCTGGAAACACCATATATTTT
TRBD2	TRBV7-2	TRBJ2-3	NA	CASSLGTSITDTQYF	TGTGCCAGCAGCCTCGGGACTAGCATTACAGATACGCAGTATTTT
TRBD1	TRBV7-8	TRBJ1-2	NA	CASSIDQGQGIVTF	TGTGCCAGCAGCATAGACCAGGGACAGGGAATTGTGACCTTC
NA	TRBV18	TRBJ1-1	NA	CASSRSSSTEAFF	TGTGCCAGCTCACGGTCGTCGAGCACTGAAGCTTTCTTT
TRBD2	TRBV25-1	TRBJ2-3	few	CASSVAGTSGNTDTQYF	TGTGCCAGCAGTGTAGCCGGGACTAGCGGAAACACAGATACGCAGTATTTT
NA	TRBV5-1	TRBJ2-1	NA	CASSLGQRSYNEQFF	TGCGCCAGCAGCCTAGGACAACGCTCCTACAATGAGCAGTTCTTC
NA	TRBV7-9	TRBJ2-1	few	CASSYRGTPYNEQFF	TGTGCCAGCAGCTACCGCGGGACTCCCTACAATGAGCAGTTCTTC
NA	TRBV5-1	TRBJ2-7	NA	CASSWDGLGSYEQYF	TGCGCCAGCAGCTGGGACGGCCTGGGCTCCTACGAGCAGTACTTC
NA	TRBV18	TRBJ2-5	few	CASSPFVDPQETQYF	TGTGCCAGCTCACCATTCGTGGACCCTCAAGAGACCCAGTACTTC
NA	TRBV9	TRBJ2-1	NA	CASSPSLDEQFF	TGTGCCAGCAGCCCTTCCTTGGATGAGCAGTTCTTC
NA	TRBV7-3	TRBJ2-2	NA	CASSLAGTGELFF	TGTGCCAGCAGCTTAGCGGGCACCGGGGAGCTGTTTTTT
TRBD2	TRBV27	TRBJ2-3	few	CASTRDYRQTDTQYF	TGTGCCAGCACACGGGACTACCGACAGACAGATACGCAGTATTTT
TRBD1	TRBV5-4	TRBJ1-1	NA	CASSLGGSGGHTEAFF	TGTGCCAGCAGCTTGGGCGGGTCAGGGGGGCACACTGAAGCTTTCTTT
TRBD2	TRBV5-1	TRBJ2-3	few	CASRRTSGRVDTQYF	TGCGCCAGCAGACGAACTAGCGGAAGGGTAGATACGCAGTATTTT
TRBD1	TRBV10-3	TRBJ2-7	NA	CAISESNRGFNEQYF	TGTGCCATCAGTGAGTCGAACAGGGGGTTTAACGAGCAGTACTTC
TRBD1	TRBV28	TRBJ2-4	once	CASSPSPGQGKNIQYF	TGTGCCAGCAGTCCTTCCCCGGGACAGGGAAAAAACATTCAGTACTTC
NA	TRBV6-5	TRBJ1-2	NA	CASSSPGTLLGGYTF	TGTGCCAGCAGTTCTCCAGGAACCCTCCTCGGTGGCTACACCTTC
NA	TRBV28	TRBJ2-7	NA	CASTPGGDSYEQYF	TGTGCCAGCACCCCCGGGGGTGATTCCTACGAGCAGTACTTC
TRBD1	TRBV7-2	TRBJ2-7	few	CASSSTGSEGYEQYF	TGTGCCAGCAGCTCGACAGGGAGTGAAGGCTACGAGCAGTACTTC
TRBD2	TRBV14	TRBJ2-7	NA	CASSRLASYEQYF	TGTGCCAGCAGCCGACTAGCGTCCTACGAGCAGTACTTC
NA	TRBV20-1	TRBJ2-2	few	CSAREFGELFF	TGCAGTGCTAGGGAGTTCGGGGAGCTGTTTTTT
TRBD2	TRBV5-8	TRBJ2-1	NA	CASSELAGVNNEQFF	TGTGCCAGCAGCGAGCTAGCGGGGGTAAACAATGAGCAGTTCTTC
TRBD2	TRBV4-3	TRBJ2-5	few	CASSQLAGAPGETQYF	TGCGCCAGCAGCCAGCTAGCGGGGGCACCAGGGGAGACCCAGTACTTC
NA	TRBV6-5	TRBJ1-3	NA	CASSWSSGNTIYF	TGTGCCAGCAGTTGGAGCTCTGGAAACACCATATATTTT
TRBD2	TRBV27	TRBJ2-1	NA	CASSPPGREKGNEQFF	TGTGCCAGCAGCCCTCCGGGGCGGGAGAAGGGCAATGAGCAGTTCTTC
TRBD2	TRBV7-9	TRBJ2-2	few	CASSLLREYGGELFF	TGTGCCAGCAGCTTATTGCGGGAGTATGGCGGGGAGCTGTTTTTT
NA	TRBV28	TRBJ1-1	few	CATSGRPSEAFF	TGTGCCACTTCGGGCAGGCCCTCTGAAGCTTTCTTT
NA	TRBV10-3	TRBJ1-2	NA	CAISESIGGNYGYTF	TGTGCCATCAGTGAGTCGATCGGAGGGAACTATGGCTACACCTTC
TRBD2	TRBV5-6	TRBJ2-7	few	CASSDTSVSYEQYF	TGTGCCAGCAGCGATACTAGCGTCTCCTACGAGCAGTACTTC
TRBD1	TRBV4-3	TRBJ1-1	NA	CASSHGTVSSTEAFF	TGCGCCAGCAGCCACGGGACAGTAAGCAGCACTGAAGCTTTCTTT
NA	TRBV1	TRBJ1-2	NA	CTSSQDPGRILPGGYTF	TGCACCAGCAGCCAGGATCCGGGACGGATTTTGCCGGGAGGCTACACCTTC